The clone carrying this T cell receptor (beta chain) was counted at least ten times. The sample is drawn from a study of human T cells and chemical hapten exposure. The library labeled individual cDNA molecules by adding unique molecular identifiers to them. TCRdb passed the RACE reads through MiXCR, listing each CDR3 protein once. The repertoire holds over 11,000 distinct CDR3 sequences, with approximately 16% as singletons. Time point specified: patch test 1, 2 weeks after DPC sensitization. Treatment in this sample: therapeutic diphenylcyclopropenone sensitization with weekly scalp DPC. The sequencing here drew on whole blood, taken in connection with sensitization to the hapten diphenylcyclopropenone (DPC). The clonotype originates from a woman aged 25-40 years with alopecia areata. Some clones in this sample may be carry-over from other donors' samples.

CDR3 in DNA: TGTGCCAGCAGCAGGACAGGGGGGAATTCACCCCTCCACTTT. This translates into CASSRTGGNSPLHF. J is TRBJ1-6 and V is TRBV6-5; TRBD1 matches at 10 bases. The CDR3 runs to 14 residues. Germline assignment: CDR1 MNHEY and CDR2 SVGAGI. V was pared by 6 bases and J by 7 bases, with 3 bases of the junction left unmatched.